The clone carrying this T cell receptor (beta chain) appeared a few times. Germline loops: CDR1 KGHDR, CDR2 SFDVKD. The CDR3 runs 15 residues. With 9 bases removed from V and 2 bases from J, the gap between germline ends came to 15 bases. The data derive from a study of T-cell reconstitution after alpha-beta-depleted transplantation in children. Molecular barcoding with unique molecular identifiers was used for the TCRbeta library. In TCRdb, the PCR reads were re-called with MiXCR into one record per CDR3 protein. Among around 190,000 distinct CDR3 sequences listed, 5.5% to 7% were seen once. The sequences come from PBMCs, collected before TCRalphabeta/CD19-depleted stem cell transplant. This sequence originates from a boy aged 2 to 10 with acute lymphoblastic leukemia, due to receive a stem cell transplant. This sequence joins TRBV24-1 and TRBJ2-2; perhaps TRBD2 as D (6 bases). In DNA, the CDR3 is TGTGCCACCGCCACGGCGGGACTTAACACCGGGGAGCTGTTTTTT. Translated: CATATAGLNTGELFF.